This record concerns one T cell receptor (beta chain) sequence. The antigen this receptor binds is unknown. Within one base of it there is no much larger clone, and no base qualities were kept. The trial excluded patients who had a history of autoimmune disease or were on systemic immunosuppression. Peripheral blood for TCR sequencing was collected from all dose cohorts at baseline, on cycle 4 day 1, and on cycle 7 day 1. The samples were taken from a phase I, first-in-human, multicenter, open-label dose-escalation trial of ivuxolimab. The trial enrolled adults with locally advanced or metastatic head and neck squamous cell, hepatocellular, melanoma or renal cell carcinoma. CD4+ and CD8+ T cells were sorted separately from peripheral blood before TCR sequencing. This specimen belongs to a study of OX40 agonist ivuxolimab in advanced cancers. Looking at the study overall: The costimulatory receptor OX40 (CD134) was targeted by ivuxolimab, a fully human IgG2 agonistic monoclonal antibody. The paper describes the monotherapy dose-escalation part (N of about 47 patients) of the phase I trial of ivuxolimab. Partial responses occurred in three dose-escalation patients: two with cutaneous melanoma and one with hepatocellular carcinoma. Patients were allowed to have had prior anti-PD-1, anti-PD-L1 or anti-CTLA-4 therapy, and 30% to 40% of the dose-escalation patients had previously received checkpoint inhibitors. The purpose of peripheral TCRbeta sequencing was to test whether ivuxolimab changed TCR sequence diversity and led to clonal T-cell expansion. Intravenous ivuxolimab was administered to patients every 2 weeks at six dose levels: 0.01, 0.1, 0.3, 1.5, 3 and 10 mg/kg. Of the 50 to 55 patients in dose escalation, about 19 had hepatocellular carcinoma, about 15 had melanoma, 9 had renal cell carcinoma and 9 had head and neck cancer. The dose-escalation cohort was 80% to 90% male with a mean age of about 54 years, ranging from about 23 to 85. What the study reported, not specific to this receptor: Low levels of normalized T-cell clonal expansion were also seen in some nonresponding patients. After ivuxolimab, CD8+ T cells had more expanded clones than CD4+ T cells on average. Clonal expansion of both CD4+ and CD8+ blood T cells was observed from baseline to week 6 at doses 0.1 to 3.0 mg/kg. The antigen specificity of the peripheral T cells that underwent clonal expansion was not determined. In partial responders in the 0.1-3.0 mg/kg groups, normalized peripheral clonal expansion was found to be among the lowest, especially among CD8+ T cells.

The germline V gene (reference sequence) gives CDR1 as GTSNPN and CDR2 as SVGIG. V is shortened by 7 bases, J by 2 bases, and the region joining them spans 8 bases. Measured from the cysteine to the phenylalanine, the CDR3 is 11 residues long. Just the 33-base CDR3 DNA is kept, in frame starting at base 1. Genomic DNA was isolated from the sorted cells so that the TCRbeta CDR3 region could be sequenced. TCRbeta CDR3 regions were sequenced using the immunoSEQ Assay. TCRdb re-hosts the immuneACCESS table, in-frame sequences only. Its copies lack some clones; in the studies checked, an unresolved V gene accounts for under half of them, and the cause for the rest is not known. The sample table contains 45,000 or so clones; only one count was recorded for roughly 90% of them. Together, the top ten hold approximately 0.97% of the sample.

This receptor was obtained from an adult with an advanced solid tumor such as melanoma, head and neck, liver or kidney cancer. The sample in question was CD4+ or CD8+ T cells sorted from blood, obtained in a trial of the OX40 agonist ivuxolimab. In this chain, TRBV30 is recombined with TRBJ2-5, with a tentative D gene TRBD2 over 6 matching bases. DNA sequence: TGTGCCTCGGGACTGCAAGAGACCCAGTACTTC. Translated, it gives CASGLQETQYF. The variable domain in full, with residues beyond the CDR3 obtained from the reference TRBV30 and TRBJ2-5 genes, is SQTIHQWPATLVQPVGSPLSLECTVEGTSNPNLYWYRQAAGRGLQLLFYSVGIGQISSEVPQNLSASRPQDRQFILSSKKLLLSDSGFYLCASGLQETQYFGPGTRLLVL.